This is a list of T cell receptor beta chains from one sample in a study of blood T cell repertoires in COVID-19. Only in-frame clones appear in the TCRdb table, and some are missing; sequencing was by immunoSEQ multiplex PCR. Here the sample spans approximately 210,000 clones, around 82% being singletons. Specimen: peripheral blood. The receptor set was obtained from a woman aged 40 to 55 with acute or convalescent COVID-19. The CDR3 runs from the conserved cysteine through the conserved F or W. Fields, in order: D gene, J gene, clone size, V gene, CDR3 protein, CDR3 DNA. D genes are given only for firm matches. The size field is filled for only some rows; it gives once, few, many or a size class.

NA TRBJ2-1 NA TRBV20-1 CSASKRTGLYNEQFF TGCAGTGCTAGTAAACGGACTGGGCTCTACAATGAGCAGTTCTTC
NA TRBJ2-7 NA TRBV7-9 CASSPDSRYSYEQYF TGTGCCAGCAGCCCTGACAGCAGGTACTCCTACGAGCAGTACTTC
NA TRBJ2-6 NA TRBV9 CASSVSSGANVLTF TGTGCCAGCAGCGTCTCCTCTGGGGCCAACGTCCTGACTTTC
TRBD1 TRBJ2-1 NA TRBV24-1 CATSGRTGEQGEDEQFF TGTGCCACCAGCGGCAGGACTGGAGAACAGGGGGAGGATGAGCAGTTCTTC
TRBD1 TRBJ2-3 NA TRBV14 CASRYSGTGLRPPYF TGTGCCAGCAGATATTCCGGGACAGGGCTCCGTCCTCCGTATTTT
NA TRBJ2-7 NA TRBV7-9 CASSTRDSYEQYF TGTGCCAGCAGCACCAGGGATTCCTACGAGCAGTACTTC
TRBD1 TRBJ2-7 NA TRBV24-1 CATICRPRDSLSYEQYF TGTGCCACCATATGCCGACCCCGGGACAGTCTATCCTACGAGCAGTACTTC
TRBD1 TRBJ2-2 NA TRBV19 CASSIRGGQGATGELFF TGTGCCAGTAGTATAAGAGGGGGACAGGGGGCTACCGGGGAGCTGTTTTTT
NA TRBJ1-2 NA TRBV12-3/TRBV12-4 CASSFGGHGYTF TGTGCCAGCAGTTTTGGAGGGCATGGCTACACCTTC
NA TRBJ2-2 NA TRBV9 CASSVAGGNLDRELFF TGTGCCAGCAGCGTAGCAGGCGGGAATTTGGACCGGGAGCTGTTTTTT
NA TRBJ1-2 NA TRBV19 CATTTGRYGYTF TGTGCCACCACCACAGGGCGCTATGGCTACACCTTC
TRBD2 TRBJ2-2 many TRBV4-2 CASSRSGREDTGELFF TGTGCCAGCAGCCGGAGCGGGAGGGAGGACACCGGGGAGCTGTTTTTT
TRBD2 TRBJ2-1 NA TRBV3-1/TRBV3-2 CASSQGQGGSSPSSYNEQFF TGTGCCAGCAGCCAAGGCCAGGGCGGGAGTTCCCCAAGCTCCTACAATGAGCAGTTCTTC
TRBD2 TRBJ2-4 NA TRBV3-1/TRBV3-2 CASSQEDVPSGTRLAKNIQYF TGTGCCAGCAGCCAAGAAGATGTTCCTAGCGGGACTCGTTTAGCCAAAAACATTCAGTACTTC
TRBD1 TRBJ2-2 NA TRBV19 CASIKDRGRKTGELFF TGTGCCAGTATCAAGGACAGGGGGCGGAAGACCGGGGAGCTGTTTTTT
TRBD1 TRBJ1-5 NA TRBV6-6 CASSYAQGEGSQPQHF TGTGCCAGCAGCTACGCCCAGGGGGAAGGGAGTCAGCCCCAGCATTTT
NA TRBJ2-2 NA TRBV24-1 CATSGTAPGHGELFF TGTGCCACCAGTGGGACAGCGCCAGGGCACGGGGAGCTGTTTTTT
TRBD1 TRBJ2-2 NA TRBV4-3 CASSKTGTGGSGELFF TGCGCCAGCAGCAAAACCGGGACAGGGGGTTCCGGGGAGCTGTTTTTT
TRBD1 TRBJ2-1 NA TRBV19 CATYSGTDSSNEQFF TGTGCCACATATTCCGGGACAGACTCTTCCAATGAGCAGTTCTTC
NA TRBJ1-1 NA TRBV7-3 CASSPQGSVGYTEAFF TGTGCCAGCAGCCCACAGGGATCAGTAGGGTATACTGAAGCTTTCTTT
TRBD1 TRBJ1-2 NA TRBV27 CASSFEGAYGYTF TGTGCCAGCAGTTTCGAGGGGGCCTATGGCTACACCTTC
TRBD1 TRBJ1-6 few TRBV23-1 CASSHPRVPGQHNSPLHF TGCGCCAGCAGTCACCCGAGGGTACCGGGACAGCATAATTCACCCCTCCACTTT
TRBD1 TRBJ2-5 NA TRBV24-1 CATSDNDRGQETQYF TGTGCCACCAGTGACAACGACAGGGGCCAGGAGACCCAGTACTTC
TRBD2 TRBJ2-7 NA TRBV5-1 CASSLPPTSGKSYEQYF TGCGCCAGCAGCCTCCCTCCTACTAGCGGGAAGTCCTACGAGCAGTACTTC
NA TRBJ1-1 few TRBV5-8 CASSLVSVKAFF TGTGCCAGCAGCTTGGTTTCCGTTAAAGCTTTCTTT